This T cell receptor beta chain was identified in a study of CD8 T cells in Susac syndrome. After extraction with the RNeasy kit, roughly 0.45 to 1 ug of the RNA was reverse transcribed using random hexamers. MiXCR, run by TCRdb on the immunoSEQ multiplex PCR reads, gives a single entry per CDR3 protein. The sample yields 150,000 to 200,000 distinct CDR3 sequences, 90% to 95% seen once. The CDR3 has 15 amino acids. V lost 2 bases, J lost 5 bases, and 12 bases lay in between. Germline-derived CDR1 and CDR2 are SGHTA and FQGNSA. This sequence originates from a human donor with Susac syndrome. This chain connects TRBV7-2 to TRBJ1-4; D remains unclear. The specimen sequenced was CD4+ T cells from PBMCs. CDR3 DNA sequence: TGTGCCAGCAGCTTAAGGAACCGCCCCAATGAAAAACTGTTTTTT. Protein sequence: CASSLRNRPNEKLFF.